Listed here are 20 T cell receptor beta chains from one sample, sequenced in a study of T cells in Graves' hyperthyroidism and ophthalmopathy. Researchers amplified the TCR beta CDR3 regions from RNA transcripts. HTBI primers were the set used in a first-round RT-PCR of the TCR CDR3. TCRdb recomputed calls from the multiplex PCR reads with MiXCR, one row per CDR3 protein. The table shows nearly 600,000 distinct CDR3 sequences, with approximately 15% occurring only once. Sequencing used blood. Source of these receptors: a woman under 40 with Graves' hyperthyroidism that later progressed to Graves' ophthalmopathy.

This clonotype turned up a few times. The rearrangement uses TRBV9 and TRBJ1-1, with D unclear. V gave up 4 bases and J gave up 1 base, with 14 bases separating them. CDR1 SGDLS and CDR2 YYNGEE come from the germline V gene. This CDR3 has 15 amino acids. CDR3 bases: TGTGCCAGCAGCCTAATTGACACTCAGAACACTGAAGCTTTCTTT. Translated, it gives CASSLIDTQNTEAFF.

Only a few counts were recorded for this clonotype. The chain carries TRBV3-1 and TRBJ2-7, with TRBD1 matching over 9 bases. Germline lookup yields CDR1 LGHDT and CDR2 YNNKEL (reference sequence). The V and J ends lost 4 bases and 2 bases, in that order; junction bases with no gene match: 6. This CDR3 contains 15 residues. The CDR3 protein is CASSRERQGAYEQYF. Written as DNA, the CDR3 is TGTGCCAGCAGCCGAGAGAGACAGGGGGCCTACGAGCAGTACTTC.

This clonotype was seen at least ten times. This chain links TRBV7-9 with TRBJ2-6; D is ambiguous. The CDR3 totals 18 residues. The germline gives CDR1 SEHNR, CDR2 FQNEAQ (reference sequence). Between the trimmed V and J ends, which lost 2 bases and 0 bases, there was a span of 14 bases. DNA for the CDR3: TGTGCCAGCAGCTTAATGGCGGTAGCCTTCTCTGGGGCCAACGTCCTGACTTTC. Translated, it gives CASSLMAVAFSGANVLTF.

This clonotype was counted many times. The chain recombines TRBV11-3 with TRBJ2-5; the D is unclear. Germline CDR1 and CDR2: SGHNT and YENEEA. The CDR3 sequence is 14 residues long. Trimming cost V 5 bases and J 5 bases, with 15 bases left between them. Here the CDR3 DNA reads TGTGCCAGCAGCGCCATCGCCGGCAGGGAGACCCAGTACTTC. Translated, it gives CASSAIAGRETQYF.

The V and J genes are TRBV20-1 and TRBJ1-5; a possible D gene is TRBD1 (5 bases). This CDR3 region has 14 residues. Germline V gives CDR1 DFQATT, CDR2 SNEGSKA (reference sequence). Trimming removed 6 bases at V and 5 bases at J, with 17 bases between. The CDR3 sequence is CSAPSGTPDQPQHF. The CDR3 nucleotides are TGCAGTGCACCTTCCGGGACCCCCGATCAGCCCCAGCATTTT.

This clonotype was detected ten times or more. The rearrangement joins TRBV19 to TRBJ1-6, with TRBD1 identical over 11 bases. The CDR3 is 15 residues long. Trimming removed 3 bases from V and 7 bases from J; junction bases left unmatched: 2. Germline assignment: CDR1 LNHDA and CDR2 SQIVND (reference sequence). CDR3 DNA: TGTGCCAGTAGTATCCGGGACAGGGGGAATTCACCCCTCCACTTT. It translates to CASSIRDRGNSPLHF. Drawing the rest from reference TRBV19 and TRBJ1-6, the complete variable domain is DGGITQSPKYLFRKEGQNVTLSCEQNLNHDAMYWYRQDPGQGLRLIYYSQIVNDFQKGDIAEGYSVSREKKESFPLTVTSAQKNPTAFYLCASSIRDRGNSPLHFGNGTRLTVT.

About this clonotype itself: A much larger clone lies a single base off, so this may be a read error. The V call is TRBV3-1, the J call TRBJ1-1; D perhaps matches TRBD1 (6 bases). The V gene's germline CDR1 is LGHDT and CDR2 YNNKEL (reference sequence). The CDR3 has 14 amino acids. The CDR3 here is CASSPDWGGTEALF. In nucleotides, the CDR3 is TGTGCCAGCAGCCCGGACTGGGGGGGCACTGAAGCTTTATTT. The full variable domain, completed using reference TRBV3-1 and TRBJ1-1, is DTAVSQTPKYLVTQMGNDKSIKCEQNLGHDTMYWYKQDSKKFLKIMFSYNNKELIINETVPNRFSPKSPDKAHLNLHINSLELGDSAVYFCASSPDWGGTEALFGQGTRLTVV.

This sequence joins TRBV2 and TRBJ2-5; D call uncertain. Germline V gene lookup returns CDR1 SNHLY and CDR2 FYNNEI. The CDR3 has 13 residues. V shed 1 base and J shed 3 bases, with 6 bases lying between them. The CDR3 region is CASSEEVEETQYF. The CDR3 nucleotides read TGTGCCAGCAGTGAAGAAGTAGAAGAGACCCAGTACTTC.

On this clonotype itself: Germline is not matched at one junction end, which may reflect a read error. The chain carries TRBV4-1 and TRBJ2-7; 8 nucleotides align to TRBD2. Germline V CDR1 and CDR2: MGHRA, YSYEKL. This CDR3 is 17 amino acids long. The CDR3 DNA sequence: TGCGCCAGCAGGCAAGGGATAGTCCAGCGGGGGAACTACGAGCAGTACTTC. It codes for CASRQGIVQRGNYEQYF.

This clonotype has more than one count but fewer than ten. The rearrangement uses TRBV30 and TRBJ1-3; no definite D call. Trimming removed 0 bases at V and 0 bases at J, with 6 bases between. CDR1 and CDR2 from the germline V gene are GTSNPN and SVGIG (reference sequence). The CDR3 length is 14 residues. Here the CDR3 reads CAWSVGSSGNTIYF. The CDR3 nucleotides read TGTGCCTGGAGTGTGGGGAGCTCTGGAAACACCATATATTTT.

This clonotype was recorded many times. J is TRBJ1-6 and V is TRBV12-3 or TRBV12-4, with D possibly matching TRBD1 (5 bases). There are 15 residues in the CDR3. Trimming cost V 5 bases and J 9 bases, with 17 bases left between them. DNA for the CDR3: TGTGCCAGCAGTCCCGGGGGGGGTACGTTTTCACCCCTCCACTTT. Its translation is CASSPGGGTFSPLHF.

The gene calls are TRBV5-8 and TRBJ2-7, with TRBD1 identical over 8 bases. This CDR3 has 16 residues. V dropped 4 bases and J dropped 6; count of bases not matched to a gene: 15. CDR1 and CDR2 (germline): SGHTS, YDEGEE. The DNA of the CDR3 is TGTGCCAGCAGCCCCCGGGCCAGGGGGCGACTTGTCGAGCAGTACTTC. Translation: CASSPRARGRLVEQYF.

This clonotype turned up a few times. The CDR3 region has the DNA TGCGCCAGCAGCTTTTGGGGGACAGGGGAGGAGGATGGCTACACCTTC. The encoded protein is CASSFWGTGEEDGYTF. The V call is TRBV5-1, the J call TRBJ1-2, with 10 bases lining up with TRBD1. The CDR3 is 16 amino acids. Unmatched junction bases numbered 10, after V lost 2 bases and J lost 6 bases. Per germline, CDR1 SGHRS and CDR2 YFSETQ.

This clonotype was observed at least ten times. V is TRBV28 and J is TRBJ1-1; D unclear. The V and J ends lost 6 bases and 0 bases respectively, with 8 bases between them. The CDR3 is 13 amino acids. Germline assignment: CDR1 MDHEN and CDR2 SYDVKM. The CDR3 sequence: CASSPAVNTEAFF. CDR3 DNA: TGTGCCAGCAGCCCGGCGGTGAACACTGAAGCTTTCTTT.

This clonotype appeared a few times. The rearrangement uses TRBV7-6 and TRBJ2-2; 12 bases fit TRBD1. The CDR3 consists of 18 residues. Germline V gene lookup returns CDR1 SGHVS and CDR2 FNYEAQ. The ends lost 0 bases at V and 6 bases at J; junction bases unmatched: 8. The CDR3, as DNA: TGTGCCAGCAGCTTAGCGGCCGGGACAGGGGGCAACGCCGGGGAGCTGTTTTTT. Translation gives CASSLAAGTGGNAGELFF.

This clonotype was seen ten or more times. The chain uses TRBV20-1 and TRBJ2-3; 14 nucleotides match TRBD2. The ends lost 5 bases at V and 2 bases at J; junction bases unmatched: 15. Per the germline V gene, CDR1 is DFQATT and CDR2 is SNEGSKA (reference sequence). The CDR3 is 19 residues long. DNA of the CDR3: TGCAGTGCTCAACGGGATGGTGGACTAGCGGGAGGCTCCACAGATACGCAGTATTTT. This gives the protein CSAQRDGGLAGGSTDTQYF.

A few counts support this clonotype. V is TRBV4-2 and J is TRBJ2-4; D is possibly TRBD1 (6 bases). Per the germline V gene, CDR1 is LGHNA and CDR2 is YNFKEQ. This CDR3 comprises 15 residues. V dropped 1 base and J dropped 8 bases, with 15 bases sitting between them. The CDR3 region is CASSQGVQGNDIQYF. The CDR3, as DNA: TGTGCCAGCAGCCAAGGGGTACAGGGAAATGACATTCAGTACTTC.

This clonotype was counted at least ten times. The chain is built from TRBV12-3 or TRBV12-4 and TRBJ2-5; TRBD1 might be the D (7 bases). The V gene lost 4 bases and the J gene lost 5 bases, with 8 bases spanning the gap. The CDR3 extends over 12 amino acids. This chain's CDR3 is CASSSGGETQYF. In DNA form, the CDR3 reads TGTGCCAGCAGTTCAGGGGGGGAGACCCAGTACTTC.

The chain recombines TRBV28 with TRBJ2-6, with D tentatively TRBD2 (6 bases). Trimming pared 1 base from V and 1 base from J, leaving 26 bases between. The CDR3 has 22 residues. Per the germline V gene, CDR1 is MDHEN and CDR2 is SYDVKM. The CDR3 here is CASSLSIRDWRTYNSGANVLTF. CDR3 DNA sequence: TGTGCCAGCAGTTTATCCATCCGGGACTGGCGGACCTACAATTCTGGGGCCAACGTCCTGACTTTC.

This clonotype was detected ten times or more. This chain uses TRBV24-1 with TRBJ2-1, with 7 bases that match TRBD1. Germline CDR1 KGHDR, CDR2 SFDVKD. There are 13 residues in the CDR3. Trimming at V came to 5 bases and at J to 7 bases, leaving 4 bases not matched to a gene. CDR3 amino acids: CATSVTGVNEQFF. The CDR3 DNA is TGTGCCACCAGTGTCACAGGGGTAAATGAGCAGTTCTTC.